This TCR beta chain is drawn from a study of radiotherapy plus CTLA-4 blockade in lung cancer. Data came from immunoSEQ multiplex PCR; TCRdb stores just in-frame clones and leaves some out. The table includes 110,000 or so clones, nearly 80% detected once. The CDR3 sequence is 16 residues long. In germline, CDR1 is SGHRS, CDR2 YFSETQ. J lost 3 bases, V lost 4 bases, and 8 bases had no gene match. Focal radiation plus CTLA-4 blockade with ipilimumab was given to patients with chemo-refractory metastatic non-small-cell lung cancer. The source of this sequence is a human donor with non-small cell lung cancer who had a partial response to radiotherapy plus ipilimumab. The sample was peripheral blood, taken from a patient treated with radiotherapy plus ipilimumab. This sequence joins TRBV5-1 and TRBJ2-3; 10 nucleotides align to TRBD1. CDR3 DNA: TGCGCCAGCAGCCCGGGACAGGGGCCGAGGACAGATACGCAGTATTTT. As protein: CASSPGQGPRTDTQYF.